This T cell receptor (beta chain) originates from a study of cytomegalovirus exposure and HLA in healthy donors. Broader study findings: Three CMV-associated chains proved CMV antigen-specific in vitro. In a later analysis, TCR beta V- and J-gene trimming was associated with a missense DCLRE1C variant.

Concerning this clone: The antigen is not known.

The junction had 4 bases not matched to a gene; V was cut back by 2 bases and J by 0 bases. Germline CDR1 KGHSH, CDR2 LQKENI. The length of the CDR3 is 16 residues. PCR involved 60 Vbeta and 13 Jbeta primers. Libraries were prepared by immunoSEQ multiplex PCR; TCRdb keeps only in-frame clonotypes and omits some of them. The repertoire holds 200,000 to 250,000 clones, with 80% to 85% as singletons. The sample was PBMCs. The rearrangement joins TRBV18 to TRBJ1-1, with 9 bases lining up with TRBD1. The TCR comes from a boy aged 2 to 10 in good health and CMV-seronegative. DNA for the CDR3: TGTGCCAGCTCACCATTGGGACAGGGAATGAACACTGAAGCTTTCTTT. Protein sequence: CASSPLGQGMNTEAFF.